This record concerns one T cell receptor beta chain sequence. The V gene end was trimmed by 6 bases and the J gene end by 7 bases; junction bases not matched to a gene: 4. The CDR3 is 15 amino acids. The germline V gene has CDR1 LNHNV and CDR2 YYDKDF (reference sequence). This record comes from a study of blood T cell repertoires in COVID-19. Original data processing: Reference gene primer amplification gave nucleated cell count estimates. Only in-frame clones appear in the TCRdb table, and some are missing; sequencing was by immunoSEQ multiplex PCR. V, J and clone size derive from that table, while D and trimming were established from the DNA sequence. The sample carries 150,000 to 200,000 clones, about 85% recorded once.

This clonotype originated in a woman of 80 years or more with acute or convalescent COVID-19. Sequenced material: peripheral blood. V gene TRBV15 combines with J gene TRBJ2-2, with 14 bases aligning to TRBD2. The CDR3, as DNA: TGTGCCACCAGTCCGGGACTAGCGGGAGTCGGGGAGCTGTTTTTT. It encodes CATSPGLAGVGELFF.